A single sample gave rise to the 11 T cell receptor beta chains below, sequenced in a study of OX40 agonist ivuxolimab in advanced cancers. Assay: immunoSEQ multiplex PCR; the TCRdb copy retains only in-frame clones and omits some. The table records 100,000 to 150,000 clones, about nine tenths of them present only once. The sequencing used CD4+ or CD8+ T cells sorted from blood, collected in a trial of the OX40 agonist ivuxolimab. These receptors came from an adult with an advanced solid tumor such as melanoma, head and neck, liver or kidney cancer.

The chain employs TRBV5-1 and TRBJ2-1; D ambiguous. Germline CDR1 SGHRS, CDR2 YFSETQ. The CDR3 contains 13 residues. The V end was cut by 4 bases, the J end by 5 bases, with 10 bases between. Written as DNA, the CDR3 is TGCGCCAGCAGCCCGTTGGCCCACAATGAGCAGTTCTTC. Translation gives CASSPLAHNEQFF. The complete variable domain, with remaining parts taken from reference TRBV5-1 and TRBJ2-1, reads KAGVTQTPRYLIKTRGQQVTLSCSPISGHRSVSWYQQTPGQGLQFLFEYFSETQRNKGNFPGRFSGRQFSNSRSEMNVSTLELGDSALYLCASSPLAHNEQFFGPGTRLTVL.

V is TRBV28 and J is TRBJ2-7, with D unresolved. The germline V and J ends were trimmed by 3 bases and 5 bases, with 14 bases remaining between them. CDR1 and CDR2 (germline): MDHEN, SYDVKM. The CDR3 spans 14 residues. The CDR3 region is CASSLQVPADEQYF. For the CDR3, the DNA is TGTGCCAGCAGTTTGCAGGTGCCGGCGGACGAGCAGTACTTC. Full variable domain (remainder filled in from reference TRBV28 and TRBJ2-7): DVKVTQSSRYLVKRTGEKVFLECVQDMDHENMFWYRQDPGLGLRLIYFSYDVKMKEKGDIPEGYSVSREKKERFSLILESASTNQTSMYLCASSLQVPADEQYFGPGTRLTVT.

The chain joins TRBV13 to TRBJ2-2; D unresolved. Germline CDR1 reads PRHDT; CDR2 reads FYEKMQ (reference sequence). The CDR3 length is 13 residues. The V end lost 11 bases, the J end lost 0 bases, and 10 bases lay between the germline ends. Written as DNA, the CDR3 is TGTGCCGCTAGACGGTCGAACACCGGGGAGCTGTTTTTT. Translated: CAARRSNTGELFF.

CDR3 region: CASSFRAGGYNEQFF. CDR3 DNA sequence: TGTGCCAGCAGTTTTCGTGCGGGAGGCTACAATGAGCAGTTCTTC. The gene calls are TRBV28 and TRBJ2-1; 8 bases are a match to TRBD2. The CDR3 has 15 residues. Germline V gene sequence: CDR1 MDHEN, CDR2 SYDVKM. Germline trimming cut 3 bases from V and 3 bases from J; bases unmatched to any gene: 4.

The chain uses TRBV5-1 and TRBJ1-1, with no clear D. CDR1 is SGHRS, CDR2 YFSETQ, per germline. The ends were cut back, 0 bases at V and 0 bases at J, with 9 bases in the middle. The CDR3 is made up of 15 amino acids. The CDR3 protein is CASSLGDSMNTEAFF. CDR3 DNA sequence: TGCGCCAGCAGCTTGGGAGATTCTATGAACACTGAAGCTTTCTTT.

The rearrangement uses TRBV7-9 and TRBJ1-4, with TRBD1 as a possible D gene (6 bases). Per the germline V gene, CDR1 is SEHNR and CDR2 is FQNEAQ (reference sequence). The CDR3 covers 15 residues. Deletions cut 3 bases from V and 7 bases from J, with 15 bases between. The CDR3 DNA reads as TGTGCCAGCAGCTTCAGACAGGCCGGGGGTGAAAAACTGTTTTTT. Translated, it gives CASSFRQAGGEKLFF.

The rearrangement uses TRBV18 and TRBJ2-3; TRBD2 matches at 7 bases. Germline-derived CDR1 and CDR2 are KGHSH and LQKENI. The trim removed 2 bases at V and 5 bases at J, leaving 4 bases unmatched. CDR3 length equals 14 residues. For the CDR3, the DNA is TGTGCCAGCTCACCAGCCAGGGAGGGAGATACGCAGTATTTT. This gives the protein CASSPAREGDTQYF.

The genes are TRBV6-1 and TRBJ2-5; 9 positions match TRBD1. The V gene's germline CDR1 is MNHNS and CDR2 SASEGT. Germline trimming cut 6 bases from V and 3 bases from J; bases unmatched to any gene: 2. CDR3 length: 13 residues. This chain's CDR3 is CASRGQGKETQYF. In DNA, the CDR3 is TGTGCCAGCAGGGGACAGGGAAAAGAGACCCAGTACTTC.

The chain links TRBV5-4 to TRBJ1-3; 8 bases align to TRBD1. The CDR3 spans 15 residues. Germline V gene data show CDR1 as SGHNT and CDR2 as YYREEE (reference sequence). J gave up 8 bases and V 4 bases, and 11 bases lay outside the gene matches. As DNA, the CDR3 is TGTGCCAGCAGCCGACGCCCGGGACAGGTAGACACCATATATTTT. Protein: CASSRRPGQVDTIYF.

CDR3 sequence (DNA): TGTGCCACCAGCAGAGATTACGGGACTAGCTCCTACAATGAGCAGTTCTTC. Its protein product is CATSRDYGTSSYNEQFF. The chain links TRBV15 to TRBJ2-1; 8 bases line up with TRBD2. V shed 0 bases, J shed 0 bases, and the junction held 4 bases outside the gene matches. The CDR3 consists of 17 residues. Germline CDR1 LNHNV, CDR2 YYDKDF (reference sequence).

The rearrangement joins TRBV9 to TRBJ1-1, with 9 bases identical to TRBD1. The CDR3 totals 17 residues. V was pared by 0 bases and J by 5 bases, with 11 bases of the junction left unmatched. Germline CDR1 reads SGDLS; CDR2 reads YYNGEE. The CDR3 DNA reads TGTGCCAGCAGCGTAGCCCCAGGGACAGGGTCAATTACTGAAGCTTTCTTT. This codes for CASSVAPGTGSITEAFF.